The 2 T cell receptor beta chains reported below all come from one sample, sequenced in a study of cytomegalovirus exposure and HLA in healthy donors. PCR primers comprised 60 Vbeta and 13 Jbeta primers. TCRdb keeps only in-frame clones here, not all; method: immunoSEQ multiplex PCR. The table has roughly 120,000 clones, 70% to 90% seen once. The source material was PBMCs. All receptors come from a man aged 35-49 years in good health and CMV-seronegative.

V gene TRBV28 combines with J gene TRBJ1-1, with D unresolved. CDR1 is MDHEN, CDR2 SYDVKM, per germline. V lost 7 bases and J lost 1, with 10 bases in between. The CDR3 has 13 residues. The CDR3 here is CASTNSRNTEAFF. The CDR3 DNA follows: TGTGCCAGCACCAACTCAAGGAACACTGAAGCTTTCTTT.

This clone was picked up a small number of times. The V call is TRBV5-4, the J call TRBJ2-2; 12 bases fit TRBD1. CDR1 SGHNT and CDR2 YYREEE come from the germline V gene (reference sequence). The CDR3 extends over 15 amino acids. V shed 4 bases and J 6 bases; nucleotides not matched to a gene: 4. CDR3 sequence reads: CASSPGTGGPGELFF. The CDR3 DNA sequence: TGTGCCAGCAGCCCGGGGACAGGGGGCCCCGGGGAGCTGTTTTTT.